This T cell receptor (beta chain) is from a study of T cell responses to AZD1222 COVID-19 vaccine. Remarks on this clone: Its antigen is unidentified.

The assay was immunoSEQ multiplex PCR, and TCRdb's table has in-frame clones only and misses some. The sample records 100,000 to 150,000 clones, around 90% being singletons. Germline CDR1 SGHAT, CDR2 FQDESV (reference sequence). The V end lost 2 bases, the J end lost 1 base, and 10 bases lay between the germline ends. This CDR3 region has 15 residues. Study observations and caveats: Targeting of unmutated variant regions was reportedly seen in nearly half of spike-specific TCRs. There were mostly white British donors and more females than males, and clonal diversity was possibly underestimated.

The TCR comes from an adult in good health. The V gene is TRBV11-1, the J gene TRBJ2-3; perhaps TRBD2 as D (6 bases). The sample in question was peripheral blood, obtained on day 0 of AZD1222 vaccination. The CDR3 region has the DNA TGTGCCAGCAGCTTACTGGCTAGCGGCACAGATACGCAGTATTTT. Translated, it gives CASSLLASGTDTQYF.